These T cell receptor beta chains were read from a single sample in a study of molecular identifiers for immune sequencing clone quantification. TCRdb redid the calling of the PCR reads with MiXCR, one entry per CDR3 protein. The data contain some 650,000 distinct CDR3 sequences, 20% of them singletons. Sequencing input: naive CD8+ T cells from blood, with Jurkat cell RNA spiked in. These receptors all come from a human donor in good health. Some libraries in this study had Jurkat cell RNA spiked in. Both conserved end residues are part of each CDR3. D genes are given only for firm matches. The size entry is marked missing in some rows and otherwise reads once, few, many or a size class.

TRBJ2-1 | TRBD1 | TRBV4-3 | few | CASSQDVDREAYNEQFF | TGCGCCAGCAGCCAAGATGTGGACAGGGAAGCCTACAATGAGCAGTTCTTC
TRBJ2-1 | - | TRBV3-1 | few | CASSHPGAYNEQFF | TGTGCCAGCAGCCACCCGGGAGCTTACAATGAGCAGTTCTTC
TRBJ2-1 | - | TRBV24-1 | - | CATASRGHEQFF | TGTGCCACCGCCTCTCGGGGTCATGAGCAGTTCTTC
TRBJ2-1 | - | TRBV7-9 | few | CASSSDYEQFF | TGTGCCAGCAGCTCCGACTATGAGCAGTTCTTC
TRBJ2-7 | - | TRBV7-9 | - | CASSRRPDPYEQYF | TGTGCCAGCAGCCGGAGGCCAGACCCCTACGAGCAGTACTTC
TRBJ1-5 | TRBD1 | TRBV7-9 | many | CASSRDREGNQPQHF | TGTGCCAGCAGCCGGGACAGGGAGGGGAATCAGCCCCAGCATTTT
TRBJ2-5 | TRBD1 | TRBV5-6 | - | CASSLRGTGRRETQYF | TGTGCCAGCAGCTTGCGTGGGACAGGGAGACGAGAGACCCAGTACTTC
TRBJ2-7 | TRBD2 | TRBV15 | few | CATNSGTSASYEQYF | TGTGCCACCAACAGCGGGACTAGCGCCTCCTACGAGCAGTACTTC
TRBJ2-7 | TRBD2 | TRBV27 | many | CASSLWGGDGAYEQYF | TGTGCCAGCAGTTTGTGGGGGGGGGACGGGGCCTACGAGCAGTACTTC
TRBJ2-7 | - | TRBV11-2 | - | CASSFGSPSGYEQYF | TGTGCCAGCAGCTTCGGTTCCCCTTCAGGCTACGAGCAGTACTTC
TRBJ2-7 | - | TRBV20-1 | many | CSARSSESYEQYF | TGCAGTGCTAGGTCTAGCGAGTCCTACGAGCAGTACTTC
TRBJ2-3 | TRBD1 | TRBV5-1 | many | CASSLYPGQGNTDTQYF | TGCGCCAGCAGCTTGTACCCGGGACAGGGTAACACAGATACGCAGTATTTT
TRBJ2-7 | TRBD1 | TRBV7-9 | many | CASSPGQGADEQYF | TGTGCCAGCAGCCCCGGACAGGGGGCAGACGAGCAGTACTTC
TRBJ2-1 | TRBD2 | TRBV19 | - | CASSIGLSGSNEQFF | TGTGCCAGTAGTATAGGCCTTAGCGGGAGTAATGAGCAGTTCTTC
TRBJ2-5 | - | TRBV12-3/TRBV12-4 | many | CASKIPGVGETQYF | TGTGCCAGCAAAATTCCGGGGGTTGGTGAGACCCAGTACTTC
TRBJ1-2 | - | TRBV7-9 | few | CASSPSGFPQGRLLLYTF | TGTGCCAGCAGCCCCTCAGGTTTTCCGCAAGGCCGACTCTTGCTATACACCTTC
TRBJ1-5 | - | TRBV28 | many | CASSTHGNQPQHF | TGTGCCAGCAGTACTCATGGCAATCAGCCCCAGCATTTT
TRBJ2-2 | TRBD2 | TRBV2 | - | CACSEWELAGDTGELFF | TGTGCCTGCAGTGAATGGGAACTAGCGGGAGACACCGGGGAGCTGTTTTTT
TRBJ2-7 | - | TRBV9 | - | CASSVGREVMDEQYF | TGTGCCAGCAGCGTAGGGAGAGAAGTTATGGACGAGCAGTACTTC
TRBJ2-3 | - | TRBV2 | many | CASSEDLAHDTDTQYF | TGTGCCAGCAGTGAAGACCTAGCGCATGACACAGATACGCAGTATTTT
TRBJ2-3 | - | TRBV20-1 | many | CSARGPSTDTQYF | TGCAGTGCTAGGGGTCCTAGCACAGATACGCAGTATTTT
TRBJ1-1 | - | TRBV6-1 | many | CASSPPGAHKLAFF | TGTGCCAGCAGCCCACCTGGGGCCCACAAATTGGCTTTCTTT
TRBJ2-3 | - | TRBV19 | few | CATWGRATDTQYF | TGTGCCACCTGGGGCAGGGCGACAGATACGCAGTATTTT
TRBJ2-7 | TRBD2 | TRBV9 | few | CASSRTSATYEQYF | TGTGCCAGCAGCCGGACTAGCGCTACCTACGAGCAGTACTTC
TRBJ1-1 | - | TRBV9 | few | CASSAGTSSGTEAFF | TGTGCCAGCAGCGCGGGGACCTCCTCAGGCACTGAAGCTTTCTTT
TRBJ2-7 | TRBD2 | TRBV7-9 | - | CASSSPLRGGSYEQYF | TGTGCCAGCAGCTCTCCCCTACGCGGGGGCTCCTACGAGCAGTACTTC
TRBJ2-3 | - | TRBV19 | - | CASSIGGSTDTQYF | TGTGCCAGTAGTATCGGGGGTAGCACAGATACGCAGTATTTT
TRBJ1-1 | - | TRBV7-9 | many | CASSPRSAGVNTEAFF | TGTGCCAGCAGCCCCCGTTCGGCAGGGGTGAACACTGAAGCTTTCTTT
TRBJ1-5 | - | TRBV27 | - | CASGPGYNQPQHF | TGTGCCAGCGGTCCAGGCTACAATCAGCCCCAGCATTTT
TRBJ2-7 | - | TRBV7-6 | few | CASSFTFGFGTGSGVSYEQYF | TGTGCCAGCAGCTTCACATTTGGGTTTGGAACAGGGTCTGGGGTTTCCTACGAGCAGTACTTC
TRBJ2-5 | TRBD1 | TRBV7-9 | many | CASSFLTGGYETQYF | TGTGCCAGCAGCTTCCTGACAGGGGGCTATGAGACCCAGTACTTC
TRBJ1-6 | - | TRBV21-1 | - | CASSKAQGKSSYNSPLHF | TGTGCCAGCAGCAAAGCGCAGGGGAAAAGCTCCTATAATTCACCCCTCCACTTT
TRBJ1-1 | - | TRBV2 | - | CASSEDMNTEAFF | TGTGCCAGCAGTGAAGACATGAACACTGAAGCTTTCTTT
TRBJ2-7 | - | TRBV7-2 | few | CASSFYRDPYEQYF | TGTGCCAGCAGCTTCTACAGGGACCCCTACGAGCAGTACTTC
TRBJ2-7 | - | TRBV6-5 | many | CASSYGGYSGEQYF | TGTGCCAGCAGTTACGGAGGGTACTCGGGGGAGCAGTACTTC
TRBJ1-2 | - | TRBV7-9 | few | CASRPDPAANYGYTF | TGTGCCAGCAGACCGGACCCGGCAGCTAACTATGGCTACACCTTC
TRBJ2-3 | - | TRBV20-1 | many | CSAGLLAAPSTDTQYF | TGCAGTGCTGGTCTCTTAGCTGCCCCTAGCACAGATACGCAGTATTTT
TRBJ1-3 | - | TRBV6-2/TRBV6-3 | - | CASSYEFPGNTIYF | TGTGCCAGCAGTTACGAGTTTCCTGGAAACACCATATATTTT
TRBJ2-2 | TRBD2 | TRBV5-8 | many | CASHSGRAPGELFF | TGTGCCAGCCATAGCGGGAGGGCCCCCGGGGAGCTGTTTTTT
TRBJ2-3 | - | TRBV3-1 | many | CASSQDVGRVPGEDTQYF | TGTGCCAGCAGCCAAGATGTGGGGCGGGTCCCCGGGGAAGATACGCAGTATTTT
TRBJ2-3 | TRBD2 | TRBV19 | few | CASSIVASGGSDTQYF | TGTGCCAGTAGTATAGTTGCTAGCGGGGGATCAGATACGCAGTATTTT
TRBJ2-3 | - | TRBV6-2/TRBV6-3 | many | CASSWGPPADTQYF | TGTGCCAGCAGTTGGGGACCTCCTGCAGATACGCAGTATTTT
TRBJ1-4 | - | TRBV6-5 | many | CASSYGKVTATNEKLFF | TGTGCCAGCAGTTATGGGAAGGTGACAGCGACAAATGAAAAACTGTTTTTT
TRBJ2-1 | - | TRBV12-3/TRBV12-4 | - | CASSPVGDYEQFF | TGTGCCAGCAGTCCTGTGGGGGACTATGAGCAGTTCTTC
TRBJ1-1 | - | TRBV4-1 | many | CASSQGLTEAFF | TGCGCCAGCAGCCAAGGACTTACTGAAGCTTTCTTT
TRBJ2-5 | - | TRBV6-1 | - | CASTPRPARSEETQYF | TGTGCCAGCACCCCACGACCTGCGAGGTCCGAAGAGACCCAGTACTTC
TRBJ1-1 | - | TRBV19 | - | CASSIVDLTPNTEAFF | TGTGCCAGTAGTATAGTAGACCTTACCCCCAACACTGAAGCTTTCTTT
TRBJ2-7 | - | TRBV21-1 | many | CASSKYGGYEQYF | TGTGCCAGCAGCAAATACGGAGGGTACGAGCAGTACTTC
TRBJ2-7 | TRBD1 | TRBV11-2 | - | CASSLKGGQGSYEQYF | TGTGCCAGCAGCTTAAAGGGGGGACAGGGATCCTACGAGCAGTACTTC